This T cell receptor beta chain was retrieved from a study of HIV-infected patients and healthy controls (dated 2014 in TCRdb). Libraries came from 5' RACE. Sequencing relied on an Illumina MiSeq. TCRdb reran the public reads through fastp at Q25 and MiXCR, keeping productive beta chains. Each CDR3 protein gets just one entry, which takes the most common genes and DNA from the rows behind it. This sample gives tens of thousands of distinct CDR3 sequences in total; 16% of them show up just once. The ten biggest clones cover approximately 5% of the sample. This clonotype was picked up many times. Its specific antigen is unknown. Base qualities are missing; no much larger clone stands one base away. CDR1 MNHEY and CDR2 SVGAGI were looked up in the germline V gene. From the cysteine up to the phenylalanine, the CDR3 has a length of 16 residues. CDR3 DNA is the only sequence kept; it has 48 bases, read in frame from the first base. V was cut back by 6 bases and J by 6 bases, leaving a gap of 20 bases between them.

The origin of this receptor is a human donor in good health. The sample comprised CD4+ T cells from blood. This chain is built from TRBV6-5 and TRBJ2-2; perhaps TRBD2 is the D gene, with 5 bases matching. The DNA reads TGTGCCAGCAGGGCCTACCTAGTTCCGGGGTCCGGGGAGCTGTTTTTT. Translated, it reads CASRAYLVPGSGELFF.